These T cell receptor beta chains were read from a single sample in a study of cytomegalovirus exposure and HLA in healthy donors. Generated by immunoSEQ multiplex PCR, the TCRdb table keeps only in-frame clones and is missing some. The sample lists some 180,000 clones, approximately 86% occurring once. Input material: PBMCs. Source of these receptors: a man aged 25 to 40 in good health and CMV-seropositive. CDR3s include the opening cysteine and the closing phenylalanine or tryptophan. Each record gives: J gene, V gene, clone size, D gene, CDR3 protein, CDR3 DNA. D genes are given only for firm matches. Some rows have no size entry. The others give once, few or many, or a class for an expanded clone.

TRBJ1-2,TRBV30,.,.,CAWSVPGPPGYTF,TGTGCCTGGAGTGTACCCGGACCCCCGGGCTACACCTTC
TRBJ1-3,TRBV29-1,.,TRBD1,CSVEEDDRGGNTIYF,TGCAGCGTTGAAGAAGATGACAGGGGTGGAAACACCATATATTTT
TRBJ1-2,TRBV9,.,.,CASSGSGYTF,TGTGCCAGCAGCGGTTCTGGCTACACCTTC
TRBJ2-5,TRBV2,.,.,CASFDSQETQYF,TGTGCCAGCTTCGACTCACAAGAGACCCAGTACTTC
TRBJ1-3,TRBV5-4,few,TRBD1,CASSLGNRGSGNTIYF,TGTGCCAGCAGCTTGGGGAACAGGGGGTCTGGAAACACCATATATTTT
TRBJ2-7,TRBV5-4,.,.,CASSLRSKPYEQYF,TGTGCCAGCAGCTTGCGGAGTAAACCCTACGAGCAGTACTTC
TRBJ2-7,TRBV5-1,.,TRBD1,CASSSGDRGHEQYF,TGCGCCAGCAGTTCCGGGGACAGGGGCCACGAGCAGTACTTC
TRBJ1-5,TRBV4-1,.,.,CASSQDTSNQPQHF,TGCGCCAGCAGCCAAGATACGAGTAATCAGCCCCAGCATTTT
TRBJ2-5,TRBV7-7,few,TRBD1,CASSPGQGFQETQYF,TGTGCTAGCAGCCCCGGACAGGGGTTCCAAGAGACCCAGTACTTC
TRBJ2-1,TRBV4-3,.,.,CASSQAGDSNEQFF,TGCGCCAGCAGCCAAGCGGGGGACTCCAATGAGCAGTTCTTC
TRBJ2-2,TRBV29-1,.,.,CSGSGWGDTGELFF,TGCAGCGGATCGGGGTGGGGGGACACCGGGGAGCTGTTTTTT
TRBJ1-2,TRBV2,.,TRBD1,CASSEYRGDGYTF,TGTGCCAGCAGTGAATACAGGGGTGACGGCTACACCTTC
TRBJ1-2,TRBV28,.,TRBD1,CASTQDRNYGYTF,TGTGCCAGTACCCAGGACAGGAACTATGGCTACACCTTC
TRBJ2-5,TRBV4-1,once,.,CASSQPGPEETQYF,TGCGCCAGCAGCCAGCCGGGCCCAGAGGAGACCCAGTACTTC
TRBJ2-7,TRBV28,.,TRBD2,CASSSWTSGSSYEQYF,TGTGCCAGCAGTTCGTGGACTAGCGGGAGCTCCTACGAGCAGTACTTC
TRBJ1-2,TRBV9,.,.,CASSVGGGPVGYTF,TGTGCCAGCAGCGTAGGGGGGGGCCCCGTGGGCTACACCTTC
TRBJ2-3,TRBV5-8,.,TRBD2,CASSLAGVAGAFTDTQYF,TGTGCCAGCAGCTTGGCGGGGGTAGCGGGGGCCTTCACAGATACGCAGTATTTT
TRBJ2-2,TRBV6-5,.,.,CASNFRGSAGELFF,TGTGCCAGCAACTTCCGGGGGTCGGCCGGGGAGCTGTTTTTT
TRBJ1-1,TRBV28,.,TRBD1,CASSFRQGAGNTEAFF,TGTGCCAGCAGTTTTCGACAGGGGGCCGGGAACACTGAAGCTTTCTTT
TRBJ1-6,TRBV5-1,.,TRBD1,CASKWDRDSYNSPLHF,TGCGCCAGCAAATGGGACAGGGACTCCTATAATTCACCCCTCCACTTT
TRBJ2-5,TRBV6-5,once,.,CASRTTPEETQYF,TGTGCCAGCAGAACCACCCCCGAAGAGACCCAGTACTTC
TRBJ2-7,TRBV29-1,.,TRBD2,CSGGSSGPYEQYF,TGCAGCGGGGGGTCTAGCGGCCCCTACGAGCAGTACTTC
TRBJ1-5,TRBV6-5,.,.,CASRPRGSNQPQHF,TGTGCCAGCAGGCCCAGGGGAAGCAATCAGCCCCAGCATTTT
TRBJ2-7,TRBV18,.,TRBD1,CASSPIGTAISEQYF,TGTGCCAGCTCACCGATTGGGACAGCAATTTCAGAGCAGTACTTC
TRBJ1-2,TRBV6-1,few,TRBD1,CASSEQRTGRYGYTF,TGTGCCAGCAGTGAACAGAGGACAGGTCGCTATGGCTACACCTTC